The T cell receptor (beta chain) described here comes from a study of T cells in Graves' hyperthyroidism and ophthalmopathy. Regions amplified from RNA transcripts were the TCR beta CDR3 regions. TCR CDR3 underwent first-round RT-PCR with the HTBI primer set. TCRdb redid the calling of the multiplex PCR reads with MiXCR, one entry per CDR3 protein. The sample lists about 250,000 distinct CDR3 sequences; approximately 20% were seen once. Each diagnosis was grounded in clinical symptoms, serum thyroxine and TRAb, thyroid ultrasound, and orbital computed tomography. Roughly 9.1 ml of fresh peripheral blood supplied the PBMCs. The germline V gene has CDR1 SQVTM and CDR2 ANQGSEA. Losses at the gene ends were 1 base for V and 9 bases for J; bases not matched to a gene: 19. This CDR3 has 17 residues. Whole-study findings and limits: The blood repertoire included most of the expanded thyroid clonotypes above 0.001. Prediction of ophthalmopathy progression came a median approximately 6.6 months pre-onset.

This clonotype was found a few times. The antigen is not known. Sequences were obtained from blood. This clonotype was obtained from a young man with Graves' ophthalmopathy. The chain combines TRBV29-1 with TRBJ2-3, with TRBD2 identical over 7 bases. The chain's CDR3 is CSVEGFNFRGSKSTQYF. The CDR3 coding sequence is TGCAGCGTTGAAGGTTTTAATTTTCGCGGGAGTAAGTCCACGCAGTATTTT.